The next 17 T cell receptor beta chains were all read from a single sample in a study of T cell repertoires in cytomegalovirus infection. For these receptors, no antigen is known. TCRdb reprocessed the reads with MiXCR, giving one entry per CDR3 protein. The sample comprises 640,000 or so distinct CDR3 sequences, around 31% of which are singletons, and 18% rests with the top ten. The sequencing here drew on cultured PBMCs, taken from culture after CMV antigen stimulation. The receptor source for this set is a human donor in good health (CMV status not recorded). Some clones in this sample may be carry-over from other donors' samples.

This chain connects TRBV18 to TRBJ2-1, with 9 nucleotides matching TRBD2. CDR1 and CDR2 from the germline V gene are KGHSH and LQKENI. CDR3 size: 14 residues. V lost 8 bases to trimming and J lost 4 bases; unmatched junction nucleotides: 6. DNA of the CDR3: TGTGCCAGCCTGGAGACTAGCGGATACAATGAGCAGTTCTTC. Amino acid sequence: CASLETSGYNEQFF.

This chain uses TRBV29-1 with TRBJ1-4, with unresolved D. Germline assignment: CDR1 SQVTM and CDR2 ANQGSEA. Trimming removed 6 bases at V and 0 bases at J, with 11 bases between. The CDR3 length is 14 residues. The CDR3 DNA is TGCAGCGTGAAGGACGGCACAACTAATGAAAAACTGTTTTTT. This encodes CSVKDGTTNEKLFF.

The V call is TRBV4-2, the J call TRBJ2-4; no clear D. The V gene's germline CDR1 is LGHNA and CDR2 YNFKEQ. V shed 0 bases and J shed 1 base, with 10 bases lying between them. This CDR3 is built from 16 residues. The CDR3 sequence: CASSQDRGEAKNIQYF. CDR3 in DNA: TGTGCCAGCAGCCAAGATAGAGGAGAGGCCAAAAACATTCAGTACTTC.

The rearrangement joins TRBV6-5 to TRBJ2-7; tentatively, D is TRBD1 (6 bases). Trimming cost V 6 bases and J 3 bases, with 21 bases left between them. The CDR3 loop spans 16 amino acids. Per the germline V gene, CDR1 is MNHEY and CDR2 is SVGAGI. In DNA form, the CDR3 reads TGTGCCAGCAGACGACTACCCTGGACAGATTACTACGAGCAGTACTTC. This encodes CASRRLPWTDYYEQYF.

The chain uses TRBV19 and TRBJ1-5; 11 nucleotides agree with TRBD1. V lost 7 bases to trimming and J lost 3 bases; unmatched junction nucleotides: 14. CDR3 length equals 18 residues. Germline CDR1 reads LNHDA; CDR2 reads SQIVND (reference sequence). The CDR3 protein is CASTGEGGQGVYNQPQHF. The CDR3 DNA reads as TGTGCCAGTACCGGCGAGGGGGGACAGGGGGTGTACAATCAGCCCCAGCATTTT.

This CDR3 reads CASRRQGTGELFF. The CDR3 DNA is TGTGCCAGCAGGCGACAGGGAACCGGGGAGCTGTTTTTT. The genes are TRBV6-4 and TRBJ2-2; 7 bases are a match to TRBD1. The length of the CDR3 is 13 residues. Trimming cost V 6 bases and J 5 bases; bases outside gene matches: 3. Germline V gene sequence: CDR1 MRHNA, CDR2 SNTAGT.

V is TRBV4-1 and J is TRBJ2-2; D is unresolved. This CDR3 has 13 residues. V was shortened by 0 bases and J by 1 base, with 0 bases between the two germline ends. Germline V gives CDR1 MGHRA, CDR2 YSYEKL. The CDR3: CASSQENTGELFF. The CDR3 DNA reads TGCGCCAGCAGCCAAGAGAACACCGGGGAGCTGTTTTTT.

In nucleotides, the CDR3 is TGTGCCAGCAGTTTGGTCGGCCTGGCAGGCTATGGCTACACCTTC. Residues: CASSLVGLAGYGYTF. The chain joins TRBV12-3 or TRBV12-4 to TRBJ1-2; D not certain. The V and J ends lost 3 bases and 4 bases respectively, with 15 bases between them. CDR3 length equals 15 residues.

The J gene is TRBJ2-5, the V gene TRBV2, with TRBD1 matching 7 bases. Germline V gene sequence: CDR1 SNHLY, CDR2 FYNNEI. Trimming took 8 bases from V and 1 from J; bases not matched to a gene: 4. This CDR3 has 13 amino acids. In DNA form, the CDR3 reads TGTGCCAGCGGACAGGATTCCCAAGAGACCCAGTACTTC. Translating gives CASGQDSQETQYF. Supplemented by reference TRBV2 and TRBJ2-5, the full variable domain reads EPEVTQTPSHQVTQMGQEVILRCVPISNHLYFYWYRQILGQKVEFLVSFYNNEISEKSEIFDDQFSVERPDGSNFTLKIRSTKLEDSAMYFCASGQDSQETQYFGPGTRLLVL.

This clonotype was seen more than once but under ten times. This chain connects TRBV10-3 to TRBJ2-2, with D perhaps matching TRBD1 or TRBD2 (7 bases each). This CDR3 region has 18 residues. V was shortened by 0 bases and J by 0 bases, with 14 bases between the two germline ends. Germline V lookup: CDR1 ENHRY, CDR2 SYGVKD. The CDR3 loop reads CAISESRGGQTNTGELFF. The CDR3 region has the DNA TGTGCCATCAGTGAGTCACGCGGGGGACAGACGAACACCGGGGAGCTGTTTTTT.

This chain links TRBV28 with TRBJ1-3, with unresolved D. The CDR3 is 15 residues long. V lost 2 bases and J 4 bases, leaving 12 bases between the germline ends. CDR1 and CDR2 from the germline V gene are MDHEN and SYDVKM. This chain's CDR3 is CASSLPGASGNTIYF. CDR3 sequence (DNA): TGTGCCAGCAGTTTACCGGGAGCCTCGGGAAACACCATATATTTT.

V gene TRBV28 combines with J gene TRBJ2-3; D gene ambiguous. The CDR3 totals 14 residues. V lost 6 bases and J lost 2, with 12 bases in between. Germline CDR1 MDHEN, CDR2 SYDVKM. As DNA, the CDR3 is TGTGCCAGCAGGCATGAAGACTTCACAGATACGCAGTATTTT. It codes for CASRHEDFTDTQYF.

V and J are TRBV12-3 or TRBV12-4 and TRBJ1-5; D gene uncertain. Between the trimmed V and J ends, which lost 5 bases and 7 bases, there was a span of 15 bases. The CDR3 has 14 amino acids. This CDR3 reads CASSRTAEWQPQHF. CDR3 DNA sequence: TGTGCCAGCAGTCGGACGGCGGAATGGCAGCCCCAGCATTTT.

The chain joins TRBV29-1 to TRBJ2-7; a possible D gene is TRBD1 (6 bases). Trimming took 3 bases from V and 2 from J, leaving 14 bases between them. Per germline, CDR1 SQVTM and CDR2 ANQGSEA. The CDR3 consists of 14 residues. The CDR3 sequence: CSVDLQGAPYEQYF. In nucleotides, the CDR3 is TGCAGCGTTGACCTACAGGGTGCTCCCTACGAGCAGTACTTC.

This rearrangement joins TRBV6-1 to TRBJ2-7, with D maybe TRBD1 (6 bases). CDR3 length: 16 residues. V dropped 2 bases and J dropped 5 bases, with 19 bases sitting between them. Germline lookup yields CDR1 MNHNS and CDR2 SASEGT. The CDR3 spells CASSEMVGGFKDEQYF. As DNA, the CDR3 is TGTGCCAGCAGTGAAATGGTTGGGGGCTTCAAGGACGAGCAGTACTTC.

This chain joins TRBV29-1 and TRBJ2-3; TRBD2 might be the D (6 bases). Germline V lookup: CDR1 SQVTM, CDR2 ANQGSEA. Trimming cost V 4 bases and J 0 bases, with 20 bases left between them. The CDR3 has 17 residues. The CDR3 sequence: CSVGGLPGVSSTDTQYF. The DNA for the CDR3 is TGCAGCGTTGGGGGCCTCCCGGGGGTCTCTAGCACAGATACGCAGTATTTT.

This clonotype showed up many times. The chain carries TRBV7-2 and TRBJ2-2; D gene unclear. The V and J ends lost 6 bases and 8 bases respectively, with 16 bases between them. The CDR3 contains 14 residues. CDR1 is SGHTA and CDR2 is FQGNSA in the germline V gene. The CDR3 loop reads CASSKTEASGELFF. The CDR3 coding sequence is TGTGCCAGCAGTAAGACTGAGGCGTCGGGGGAGCTGTTTTTT.